The 6 T cell receptor beta chains listed next were all sequenced from one sample in a study of shared clonotypes between healthy human individuals. Generated by immunoSEQ multiplex PCR, the TCRdb table keeps only in-frame clones and is missing some. Altogether about 2.4 million clones are present, 93% being singletons, with the ten largest covering more than 0.35%. The sample comprised naive CD4+ T cells from PBMCs. Specified subset: CD45RA+ positively selected. All receptors come from a man aged 18 to 29 in good health. Some clones in this sample may be carry-over from other donors' samples.

Notes on this clone: Sequence at one end of the junction differs from germline and may be a read error. The V call is TRBV7-9, the J call TRBJ1-1; D not certain. The CDR3 length is 13 residues. CDR1 SEHNR and CDR2 FQNEAQ come from the germline V gene (reference sequence). CDR3 residues: CVSSLNLNTEAFF. Here the CDR3 DNA reads TGTGTCAGCAGCTTGAACCTGAACACTGAAGCTTTCTTT.

V is TRBV19 and J is TRBJ2-1, with 13 bases fitting TRBD2. Germline trimming cut 6 bases from V and 7 bases from J; bases unmatched to any gene: 9. The CDR3 extends over 16 amino acids. CDR1 and CDR2 (germline): LNHDA, SQIVND (reference sequence). CDR3 amino acids: CASRETSGRAVNEQFF. The CDR3 DNA reads TGTGCCAGTAGGGAAACTAGCGGGAGGGCCGTGAATGAGCAGTTCTTC.

This clone has just a few counts. The chain recombines TRBV28 with TRBJ1-1; 8 bases match TRBD1. Germline V gene lookup returns CDR1 MDHEN and CDR2 SYDVKM. The CDR3 runs to 14 residues. V was clipped by 3 bases and J by 4 bases; unmatched bases: 4. The CDR3 region is CASSLATGGTEAFF. The CDR3, as DNA: TGTGCCAGCAGTTTGGCCACAGGGGGCACTGAAGCTTTCTTT.

The chain uses TRBV7-6 and TRBJ2-1, with D maybe TRBD2 (5 bases). V gave up 2 bases and J gave up 8 bases, with 13 bases separating them. CDR3 length: 14 amino acids. From germline, CDR1 is SGHVS and CDR2 FNYEAQ. CDR3 nucleotide sequence: TGTGCCAGCAGCTTAAGAACTAGGTTGGATGAGCAGTTCTTC. Its translation is CASSLRTRLDEQFF.

The V and J genes are TRBV6-6 and TRBJ1-1, with 7 bases matching TRBD1. Germline V lookup: CDR1 MNHNY, CDR2 SVGAGI (reference sequence). V shed 5 bases, J shed 0 bases, and the junction held 6 bases outside the gene matches. The CDR3 consists of 15 residues. In DNA, the CDR3 is TGTGCCAGCAGTAACCGTGGGACAGTGAACACTGAAGCTTTCTTT. Protein sequence: CASSNRGTVNTEAFF.

The J gene is TRBJ2-1, the V gene TRBV15, with 7 bases lining up with TRBD1. From germline, CDR1 is LNHNV and CDR2 YYDKDF (reference sequence). The CDR3 consists of 18 residues. J gave up 0 bases and V 0 bases, and 8 bases lay outside the gene matches. CDR3 amino acids: CATSRDPTGPLSYNEQFF. CDR3 bases: TGTGCCACCAGCAGAGATCCGACAGGGCCCCTCTCCTACAATGAGCAGTTCTTC. Filled out from reference TRBV15 and TRBJ2-1, the complete variable domain reads DAMVIQNPRYQVTQFGKPVTLSCSQTLNHNVMYWYQQKSSQAPKLLFHYYDKDFNNEADTPDNFQSRRPNTSFCFLDIRSPGLGDTAMYLCATSRDPTGPLSYNEQFFGPGTRLTVL.